This T cell receptor beta chain was captured in a study of pediatric ulcerative colitis. A word on this clone: Its antigen is not known.

During colonoscopy, one to two rectal pinch biopsies were collected. Notes on the study in general: Blood-rectal clonal overlap within each person was significantly higher in ulcerative colitis patients than controls. A couple of patients had blood samples with substantially reduced template counts. A couple of rectal clonotypes were found only in ulcerative colitis patients, all of them.

Using immunoSEQ multiplex PCR, the repertoire was profiled, and TCRdb retains in-frame clones only, with some absent. The sample holds more than 15,000 clones; 65% to 75% are singletons and the top ten take around 3.6%. Sequenced material: gut tissue. The clonotype was recovered from a girl between 10 and 17 years old with moderate ulcerative colitis.

CDR3: CASSGQGNYGYTF. CDR3 in DNA: TGTGCCAGCAGCGGACAGGGGAACTATGGCTACACCTTC. The chain couples TRBV6-5 to TRBJ1-2; TRBD1 matches at 9 bases. V lost 6 bases to trimming and J lost 2 bases; unmatched junction nucleotides: 1. Per the germline V gene, CDR1 is MNHEY and CDR2 is SVGAGI. The CDR3 consists of 13 residues.